Listed here are 31 T cell receptor beta chains from one sample, sequenced in a study of T-cell memory formation after mild COVID-19. TCRdb reprocessed the 5' RACE reads with MiXCR, giving one entry per CDR3 protein. The data show 410,000 or so distinct CDR3 sequences, 20% to 30% seen once. The material sequenced was PBMCs or a T cell subset sorted from them (not recorded which). The receptors stem from an adult woman who had mild COVID-19 (a few samples of this study predate the infection). Cell type and time point are not known.

V usage is TRBV6-5 and J usage is TRBJ2-1, with 10 bases matching TRBD1. The CDR3 contains 17 residues. Trimming at V came to 6 bases and at J to 4 bases, leaving 12 bases not matched to a gene. Germline V gene lookup returns CDR1 MNHEY and CDR2 SVGAGI. CDR3 coding DNA: TGTGCCAGCAGCCTAGGGACAGGGGAAATGGGATACAATGAGCAGTTCTTC. Translation: CASSLGTGEMGYNEQFF.

V is TRBV2 and J is TRBJ2-5; D is tentatively TRBD1 or TRBD2 (5 bases each). The germline CDR1 and CDR2 sequences are SNHLY and FYNNEI. The CDR3 runs to 15 residues. The germline V and J ends were trimmed by 2 bases and 5 bases, with 15 bases remaining between them. The CDR3 region is CASSESPRDPETQYF. The CDR3 DNA is TGTGCCAGCAGTGAATCTCCGAGGGACCCGGAGACCCAGTACTTC.

V gene TRBV12-3 or TRBV12-4 combines with J gene TRBJ1-5; TRBD1 is a possible D gene (5 bases). This CDR3 spans 13 amino acids. V was clipped by 8 bases and J by 3 bases, with 11 bases between them. Written as DNA, the CDR3 is TGTGCCAGCTTCCAGGGCGTCAATCAGCCCCAGCATTTT. It specifies CASFQGVNQPQHF.

This chain joins TRBV14 and TRBJ2-1; D gene ambiguous. This CDR3 is 12 amino acids long. The V end lost 2 bases, the J end lost 6 bases, and 5 bases lay between the germline ends. Germline CDR1 and CDR2: SGHDN and FVKESK. CDR3 in amino acids: CASSQIPNEQFF. DNA for the CDR3: TGTGCCAGCAGCCAAATCCCCAATGAGCAGTTCTTC.

This chain joins TRBV7-3 and TRBJ2-3; 9 positions match TRBD1. The CDR3 is 16 residues long. Germline V lookup: CDR1 SGHTA, CDR2 FQGTGA. Trimming took 5 bases from V and 4 from J; bases not matched to a gene: 10. In DNA, the CDR3 is TGTGCCAGCAGCGCGTTCGGGACAGGGTCGTCAGATACGCAGTATTTT. It specifies CASSAFGTGSSDTQYF.

This clonotype showed up just a few times. The chain uses TRBV20-1 and TRBJ2-3; 10 nucleotides align to TRBD2. This CDR3 contains 14 residues. Per germline, CDR1 DFQATT and CDR2 SNEGSKA (reference sequence). The junction had 7 bases not matched to a gene; V was cut back by 6 bases and J by 4 bases. CDR3 coding DNA: TGCAGTGCCGGAGCGGGGGGGCCGGCAGATACGCAGTATTTT. This sequence encodes CSAGAGGPADTQYF.

V gene TRBV6-1 combines with J gene TRBJ2-2, with D perhaps being TRBD1 or TRBD2 (5 bases each). This CDR3 region has 16 residues. The V gene's germline CDR1 is MNHNS and CDR2 SASEGT. Trimming removed 2 bases at V and 8 bases at J, with 18 bases between. This CDR3 is CASSELVGAFTGELFF. In DNA, the CDR3 is TGTGCCAGCAGTGAACTGGTCGGGGCATTCACTGGGGAGCTGTTTTTT.

This clonotype was seen just once. In DNA, the CDR3 is TGTGCCAGAAGCTTGGAAGGCAGGAGCTCTGGAAACACCATATATTTT. Amino acids: CARSLEGRSSGNTIYF. The chain couples TRBV5-3 to TRBJ1-3, with no clear D. TRBV5-3 is marked as an open reading frame, function uncertain. V was trimmed by 0 bases and J by 0 bases, leaving 10 bases between them. This CDR3 is 16 amino acids long.

The rearrangement joins TRBV5-4 to TRBJ2-1; D call uncertain. Germline V gene lookup returns CDR1 SGHNT and CDR2 YYREEE (reference sequence). This CDR3 contains 13 residues. Trimming pared 3 bases from V and 9 bases from J, leaving 13 bases between. CDR3 residues: CASSSPGRGEQFF. Written as DNA, the CDR3 is TGTGCCAGCAGCTCCCCAGGCCGCGGTGAGCAGTTCTTC.

The rearrangement links TRBV7-3 to TRBJ2-5, with TRBD2 as a possible D gene (6 bases). CDR3 length: 15 amino acids. Trimming removed 5 bases from V and 5 bases from J, with 18 bases in between. Germline CDR1 is SGHTA and CDR2 is FQGTGA. CDR3 sequence reads: CASSLTWGEWETQYF. CDR3 nucleotides: TGTGCCAGCAGCCTTACATGGGGGGAGTGGGAGACCCAGTACTTC.

V gene TRBV6-1 combines with J gene TRBJ1-4, with TRBD1 matching 9 bases. The CDR3 consists of 15 residues. V lost 5 bases, J lost 6 bases, and 7 bases stayed unmatched. The germline gives CDR1 MNHNS, CDR2 SASEGT. The CDR3: CASSSPDRGDEKLFF. The CDR3 DNA is TGTGCCAGCAGTTCACCCGACAGGGGGGATGAAAAACTGTTTTTT.

This clonotype showed up just a few times. V gene TRBV2 combines with J gene TRBJ2-3; 8 nucleotides align to TRBD1. Looked up from germline, CDR1 is SNHLY and CDR2 is FYNNEI. After removal of 8 bases from V and 7 bases from J, the junction contained 11 bases not matched to a gene. CDR3 length: 14 residues. DNA for the CDR3: TGTGCCAGCGGCGGACAGGGAAGGGGCAATACGCAGTATTTT. Its translation is CASGGQGRGNTQYF.

This clonotype occurred a few times. The chain uses TRBV3-1 and TRBJ1-1; tentatively, D is TRBD1 (5 bases). The germline gives CDR1 LGHDT, CDR2 YNNKEL (reference sequence). The V and J ends lost 1 base and 2 bases respectively, with 8 bases between them. This CDR3 is 14 amino acids long. The CDR3 here is CASSQVQANTEAFF. The CDR3 coding sequence is TGTGCCAGCAGCCAAGTACAGGCCAACACTGAAGCTTTCTTT.

This sequence joins TRBV10-3 and TRBJ2-1; the D gene is possibly TRBD2 (5 bases). CDR3 size: 12 residues. V lost 7 bases and J 6 bases, leaving 10 bases between the germline ends. The germline V gene has CDR1 ENHRY and CDR2 SYGVKD. Written as DNA, the CDR3 is TGTGCCATCAAAGGAGCGGCCAATGAGCAGTTCTTC. Encoded protein: CAIKGAANEQFF.

This clonotype was recorded only once. The chain couples TRBV5-1 to TRBJ2-7, with 10 bases that match TRBD2. Germline CDR1 SGHRS, CDR2 YFSETQ. Trimming removed 4 bases from V and 0 bases from J; junction bases left unmatched: 4. This CDR3 is 15 amino acids long. The CDR3 coding sequence is TGCGCCAGCAGCCGTGGGACTAGCGCCTCCTACGAGCAGTACTTC. It yields the protein CASSRGTSASYEQYF.

This chain links TRBV10-2 with TRBJ1-1; possibly TRBD1 for D (6 bases). Trimming removed 7 bases at V and 1 base at J, with 10 bases between. Germline V lookup: CDR1 WSHSY, CDR2 SAAADI. The CDR3 has 13 amino acids. The CDR3 sequence: CASKGRGNTEAFF. CDR3 coding DNA: TGCGCCAGCAAGGGCAGGGGGAACACTGAAGCTTTCTTT.

The J gene is TRBJ2-3, the V gene TRBV24-1, with D maybe TRBD2 (5 bases). Trimming removed 3 bases from V and 4 bases from J, with 13 bases in between. The CDR3 covers 15 residues. In germline, CDR1 is KGHDR, CDR2 SFDVKD. The DNA of the CDR3 is TGTGCCACCAGTGATGAGGCCAAGAGGGCAGATACGCAGTATTTT. Translated, it gives CATSDEAKRADTQYF.

This clonotype was recorded only once. The chain carries TRBV6-1 and TRBJ2-7; 9 nucleotides agree with TRBD1. The CDR3 runs to 16 residues. Germline values: CDR1 MNHNS, CDR2 SASEGT. V lost 2 bases, J lost 5 bases, and 10 bases stayed unmatched. The chain's CDR3 is CASSEIIGTGSDEQYF. CDR3 nucleotides: TGTGCCAGCAGTGAAATAATCGGGACAGGGAGCGACGAGCAGTACTTC.

V and J are TRBV7-9 and TRBJ2-1; TRBD2 might be the D (5 bases). The CDR3 runs to 13 residues. V lost 4 bases and J lost 5, with 9 bases in between. Germline CDR1 and CDR2: SEHNR and FQNEAQ (reference sequence). CDR3 sequence reads: CASSWSGNNEQFF. The CDR3 DNA reads as TGTGCCAGCAGCTGGTCCGGGAACAATGAGCAGTTCTTC.

V gene TRBV29-1 combines with J gene TRBJ2-7, with TRBD1 matching 7 bases. Germline lookup yields CDR1 SQVTM and CDR2 ANQGSEA. The junction had 8 bases not matched to a gene; V was cut back by 7 bases and J by 2 bases. The CDR3 is 13 amino acids. This chain's CDR3 is CSATGTDAYEQYF. The DNA of the CDR3 is TGCAGCGCAACCGGGACAGATGCCTACGAGCAGTACTTC.

This clonotype has just a few counts. The J gene is TRBJ2-1, the V gene TRBV5-1; TRBD1 matches at 8 bases. The CDR3 has 17 residues. Germline trimming cut 1 base from V and 8 bases from J; bases unmatched to any gene: 14. Germline V gene sequence: CDR1 SGHRS, CDR2 YFSETQ. CDR3: CASSLPRGQGFKDEQFF. In nucleotides, the CDR3 is TGCGCCAGCAGCTTGCCTCGCGGACAGGGTTTTAAGGATGAGCAGTTCTTC.

This clonotype was picked up a small number of times. This chain uses TRBV7-8 with TRBJ2-3; D gene unclear. The V end was cut by 2 bases, the J end by 1 base, with 10 bases between. CDR3 length: 15 residues. CDR1 and CDR2 (germline): SGHVS, FQNEAQ. CDR3 sequence (DNA): TGTGCCAGCAGCTTATTTCGGACCGGCACAGATACGCAGTATTTT. Amino acid sequence: CASSLFRTGTDTQYF.

This chain uses TRBV6-6 with TRBJ2-1, with D uncertain. Trimming stripped 10 bases from V and 6 bases from J, with 13 bases between. Germline V gives CDR1 MNHNY, CDR2 SVGAGI (reference sequence). This CDR3 is 12 amino acids long. The CDR3 DNA reads TGTGCCACCGGGCGTTGGGGCAATGAGCAGTTCTTC. Its translation: CATGRWGNEQFF.

This clonotype appeared a few times. The rearrangement uses TRBV7-7 and TRBJ2-5, with no clear D. The CDR3 extends over 14 amino acids. Looked up from germline, CDR1 is SSHAT and CDR2 is FNYEAQ (reference sequence). V was shortened by 4 bases and J by 4 bases, with 13 bases between the two germline ends. CDR3 sequence: CASSYIPAAETQYF. In nucleotides, the CDR3 is TGTGCCAGCAGCTATATTCCAGCAGCAGAGACCCAGTACTTC.

This clonotype appeared a few times. The rearrangement links TRBV12-3 or TRBV12-4 to TRBJ2-1; 10 bases fit TRBD2. This CDR3 spans 13 amino acids. After removal of 6 bases from V and 8 bases from J, the junction contained 4 bases not matched to a gene. CDR3: CASSLAGVYEQFF. The CDR3 nucleotides read TGTGCCAGCAGCCTAGCGGGAGTTTATGAGCAGTTCTTC.

This clonotype was detected many times. CDR3: CASSFSGPGDYTF. The CDR3 DNA reads as TGTGCCAGCAGTTTCTCGGGGCCCGGTGACTACACCTTC. The V and J genes are TRBV12-3 or TRBV12-4 and TRBJ1-2; tentative D call: TRBD1 (5 bases). The CDR3 is made up of 13 amino acids. V lost 3 bases and J lost 10, with 15 bases in between.

This clonotype appeared a few times. This chain joins TRBV5-1 and TRBJ1-1; tentative D call: TRBD1 (6 bases). The ends were cut back, 4 bases at V and 4 bases at J, with 14 bases in the middle. The CDR3 contains 14 residues. Germline CDR1 reads SGHRS; CDR2 reads YFSETQ. CDR3 protein: CASSPRGPGTEAFF. In nucleotides, the CDR3 is TGCGCCAGCAGCCCGCGGGGGCCGGGCACTGAAGCTTTCTTT.

This clonotype was seen a few times. V and J are TRBV12-3 or TRBV12-4 and TRBJ2-3; 9 nucleotides match TRBD2. V gave up 3 bases and J gave up 2 bases; unmatched junction bases: 6. The CDR3 covers 16 residues. CDR3 in DNA: TGTGCCAGCAGTTTGACTAGCGGACAGACCACAGATACGCAGTATTTT. Translating it yields CASSLTSGQTTDTQYF.

This chain links TRBV6-5 with TRBJ2-5, with D possibly TRBD2 on 5 matching bases. The CDR3 consists of 14 residues. CDR1 is MNHEY, CDR2 SVGAGI, per germline. Trimming removed 8 bases from V and 5 bases from J, with 18 bases in between. The CDR3 nucleotides are TGTGCCAGCTCTTTCCGGAGGAGTGGTGAGACCCAGTACTTC. Its protein is CASSFRRSGETQYF.

This clonotype was counted between two and nine times. The genes are TRBV15 and TRBJ1-5; TRBD1 matches at 10 bases. V was clipped by 0 bases and J by 3 bases; unmatched bases: 5. The CDR3 loop spans 17 amino acids. Germline loops: CDR1 LNHNV, CDR2 YYDKDF (reference sequence). The CDR3 nucleotides read TGTGCCACCAGCAGAGATTGGGGACAGGGGAACAATCAGCCCCAGCATTTT. The encoded protein is CATSRDWGQGNNQPQHF. The entire variable domain, with the rest obtained from reference TRBV15 and TRBJ1-5, is as follows: DAMVIQNPRYQVTQFGKPVTLSCSQTLNHNVMYWYQQKSSQAPKLLFHYYDKDFNNEADTPDNFQSRRPNTSFCFLDIRSPGLGDTAMYLCATSRDWGQGNNQPQHFGDGTRLSIL.

This clonotype was seen a few times. The V and J genes are TRBV6-2 or TRBV6-3 and TRBJ2-3; maybe TRBD2 (6 bases). The CDR3 has 13 residues. The V end lost 6 bases, the J end lost 2 bases, and 9 bases lay between the germline ends. Looked up from germline, CDR1 is MNHEY and CDR2 is SVGEGT. In DNA form, the CDR3 reads TGTGCCAGCAGGCGGGACCTCACAGATACGCAGTATTTT. Encoded protein: CASRRDLTDTQYF.